Detailed here is one T cell receptor (beta chain). Healthy individuals who donated bone marrow served as the donors. Primers for the PCR totalled 60 Vbeta and 13 Jbeta. The data were produced by immunoSEQ multiplex PCR, yet TCRdb's version contains in-frame clones alone and is incomplete. The sample yields under 200,000 clones, 84% seen once. The data originate from a study of cytomegalovirus exposure and HLA in healthy donors. This clonotype was obtained from a boy aged 10-17 years in good health and CMV-seronegative. Sequencing was performed on PBMCs.

In nucleotides, the CDR3 is TGCAGCGTCGCCGAAGCTAGCGGGAGAAACGAGCAGTACTTC. Encoded protein: CSVAEASGRNEQYF. V usage is TRBV29-1 and J usage is TRBJ2-7; TRBD2 matches 10 bases. The CDR3 spans 14 residues. Germline-derived CDR1 and CDR2 are SQVTM and ANQGSEA. V trimming: 6 bases; J trimming: 5 bases; junction bases outside the gene matches: 10.